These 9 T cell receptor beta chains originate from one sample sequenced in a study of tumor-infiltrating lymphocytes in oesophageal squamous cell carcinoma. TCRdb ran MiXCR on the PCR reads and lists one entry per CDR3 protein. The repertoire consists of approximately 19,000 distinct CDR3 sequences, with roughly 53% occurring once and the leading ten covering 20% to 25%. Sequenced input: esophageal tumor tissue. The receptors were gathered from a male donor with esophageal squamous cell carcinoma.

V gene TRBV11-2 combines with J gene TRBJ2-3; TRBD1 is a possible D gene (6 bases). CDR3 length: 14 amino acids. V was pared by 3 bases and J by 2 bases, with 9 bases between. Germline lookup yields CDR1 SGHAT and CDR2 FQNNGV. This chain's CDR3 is CASSFDRFTDTQYF. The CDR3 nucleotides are TGTGCCAGCAGCTTTGACAGGTTCACAGATACGCAGTATTTT.

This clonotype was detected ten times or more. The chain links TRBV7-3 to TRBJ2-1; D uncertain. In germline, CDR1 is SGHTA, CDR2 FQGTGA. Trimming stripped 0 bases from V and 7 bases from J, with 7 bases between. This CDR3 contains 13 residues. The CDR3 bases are TGTGCCAGCAGCTTAACTGCCGGTAATGAGCAGTTCTTC. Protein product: CASSLTAGNEQFF.

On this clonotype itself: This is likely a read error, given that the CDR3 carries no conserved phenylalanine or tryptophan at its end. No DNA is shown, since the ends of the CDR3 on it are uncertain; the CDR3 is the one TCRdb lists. The CDR3 here is CASSLVGGSFNEQFFGA. V and J are TRBV7-2 and TRBJ2-6; the tabulated D call, TRBD2, remains unverified against the DNA. CDR1 is SGHTA and CDR2 is FQGNSA in the germline V gene. The CDR3 numbers 17 amino acids, ends counted.

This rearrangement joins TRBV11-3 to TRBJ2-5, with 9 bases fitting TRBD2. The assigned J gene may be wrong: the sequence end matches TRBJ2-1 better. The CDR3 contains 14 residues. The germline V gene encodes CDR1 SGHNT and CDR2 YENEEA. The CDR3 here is CASNAGGPHNEQFF. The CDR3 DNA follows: TGTGCCAGCAACGCGGGGGGGCCACACAATGAGCAGTTCTTC.

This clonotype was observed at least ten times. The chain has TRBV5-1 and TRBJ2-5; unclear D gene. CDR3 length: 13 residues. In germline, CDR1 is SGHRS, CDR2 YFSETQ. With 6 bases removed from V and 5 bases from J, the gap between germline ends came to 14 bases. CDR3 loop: CASTQGNGETQYF. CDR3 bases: TGCGCCAGCACCCAAGGGAATGGTGAGACCCAGTACTTC.

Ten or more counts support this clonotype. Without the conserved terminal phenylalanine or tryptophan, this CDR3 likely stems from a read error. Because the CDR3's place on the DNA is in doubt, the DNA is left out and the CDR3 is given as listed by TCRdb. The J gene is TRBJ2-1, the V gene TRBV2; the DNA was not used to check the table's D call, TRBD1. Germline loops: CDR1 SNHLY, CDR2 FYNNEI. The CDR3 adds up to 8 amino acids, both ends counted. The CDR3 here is CASRSSGG.

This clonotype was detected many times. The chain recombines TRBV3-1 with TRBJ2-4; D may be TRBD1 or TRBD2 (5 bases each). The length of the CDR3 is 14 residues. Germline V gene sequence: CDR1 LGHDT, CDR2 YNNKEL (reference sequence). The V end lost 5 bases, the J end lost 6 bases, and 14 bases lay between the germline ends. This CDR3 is CASSARDRRNIQYF. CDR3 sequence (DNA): TGTGCCAGCAGCGCACGGGACCGCCGAAACATTCAGTACTTC.

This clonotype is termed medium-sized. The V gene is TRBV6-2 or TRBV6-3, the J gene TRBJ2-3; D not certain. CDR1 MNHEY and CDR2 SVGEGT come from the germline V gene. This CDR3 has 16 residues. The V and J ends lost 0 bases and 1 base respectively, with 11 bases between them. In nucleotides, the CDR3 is TGTGCCAGCAGTTACTCGGCGGTTAGACGCACAGATACGCAGTATTTT. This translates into CASSYSAVRRTDTQYF.

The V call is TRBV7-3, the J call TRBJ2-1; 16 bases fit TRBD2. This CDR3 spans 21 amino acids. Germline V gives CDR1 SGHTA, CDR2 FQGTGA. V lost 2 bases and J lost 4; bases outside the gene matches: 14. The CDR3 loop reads CASSLLPPGLAGGRGYNEQFF. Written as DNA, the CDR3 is TGTGCCAGCAGCTTACTACCCCCGGGACTAGCGGGGGGGAGGGGATACAATGAGCAGTTCTTC.